These T cell receptor beta chains were read from a single sample in a study of T-cell memory formation after mild COVID-19. Using its own MiXCR run on the 5' RACE reads, TCRdb lists one record per CDR3 protein. The data contain tens of thousands of distinct CDR3 sequences, over 12% of them singletons. What was sequenced was PBMCs or a T cell subset sorted from them (not recorded which). These receptors came from a man between 18 and 35 years old who had mild COVID-19 (a few samples of this study predate the infection). Cell type and time point are not known. Each CDR3 is given with its conserved first and last residue. The D gene is left open where the match is weak. The size of a clone is reported for some rows only, either as once, few or many, or as a class for expanded clones.

TRBJ1-1 | TRBV5-5 | NA | NA | CASSPSLGMEAFF | TGTGCCAGCAGCCCTAGTCTGGGGATGGAAGCTTTCTTT
TRBJ2-1 | TRBV6-5 | TRBD1 | many | CASRPGQGSGEQFF | TGTGCCAGCAGACCCGGACAGGGCTCTGGTGAGCAGTTCTTC
TRBJ2-7 | TRBV10-2 | NA | NA | CASSGGYEQYF | TGCGCCAGCAGTGGCGGCTACGAGCAGTACTTC
TRBJ2-2 | TRBV27 | NA | NA | CASSWTGGAGELFF | TGTGCCAGCAGTTGGACAGGAGGGGCCGGGGAGCTGTTTTTT
TRBJ2-2 | TRBV7-8 | NA | NA | CASSLGGSSLTGELFF | TGTGCCAGCAGCTTAGGAGGGTCTAGCCTCACCGGGGAGCTGTTTTTT
TRBJ2-3 | TRBV29-1 | NA | few | CSVVGRGRGDTQYF | TGCAGCGTTGTGGGCAGGGGACGGGGTGATACGCAGTATTTT
TRBJ2-7 | TRBV29-1 | NA | few | CSVETDSYEQYF | TGCAGCGTTGAGACAGACTCCTACGAGCAGTACTTC
TRBJ2-3 | TRBV10-2 | NA | NA | CASSDLGDTQYF | TGCGCCAGCAGTGACTTAGGAGATACGCAGTATTTT
TRBJ1-2 | TRBV9 | TRBD1 | NA | CASSAPRQGAYGYTF | TGTGCCAGCAGCGCCCCCAGACAGGGGGCCTATGGCTACACCTTC
TRBJ2-7 | TRBV27 | TRBD2 | few | CASSLSLAGDYEQYF | TGTGCCAGCAGTTTATCCCTAGCGGGGGACTACGAGCAGTACTTC
TRBJ1-2 | TRBV6-5 | TRBD1 | few | CASSFSDRAGGYTF | TGTGCCAGCAGTTTCTCGGACAGGGCCGGAGGCTACACCTTC
TRBJ2-3 | TRBV20-1 | TRBD2 | NA | CSARVAQRGGQSADTQYF | TGCAGTGCTAGGGTTGCCCAGCGGGGGGGCCAGTCTGCAGATACGCAGTATTTT
TRBJ2-1 | TRBV12-3/TRBV12-4 | NA | NA | CASSTRQYNEQFF | TGTGCCAGCAGTACCCGGCAGTACAATGAGCAGTTCTTC
TRBJ2-2 | TRBV7-9 | NA | NA | CASSSRHRGDTGELFF | TGTGCCAGCAGCTCCCGTCACAGAGGGGACACCGGGGAGCTGTTTTTT
TRBJ2-2 | TRBV4-2 | NA | few | CASSLTDTSGELFF | TGTGCCAGCAGCCTAACGGATACGTCCGGGGAGCTGTTTTTT
TRBJ2-7 | TRBV4-3 | NA | NA | CASSQNVGTSYEQYF | TGCGCCAGCAGCCAGAACGTGGGGACCTCCTACGAGCAGTACTTC
TRBJ2-1 | TRBV5-1 | TRBD2 | few | CASSLAGLGDSEQFF | TGCGCCAGCAGCTTGGCGGGACTAGGGGACTCTGAGCAGTTCTTC
TRBJ1-1 | TRBV20-1 | NA | few | CSARSQSRKNEAFF | TGCAGTGCTAGATCCCAAAGTCGGAAGAATGAAGCTTTCTTT
TRBJ2-1 | TRBV10-3 | NA | NA | CAISLVQVDGAPRPPEQFF | TGTGCCATCAGTCTGGTCCAGGTAGACGGGGCTCCCCGCCCCCCTGAGCAGTTCTTC
TRBJ1-1 | TRBV27 | NA | many | CASGALGPSGAFF | TGTGCCAGCGGGGCCCTAGGACCGTCTGGGGCTTTCTTT
TRBJ2-2 | TRBV7-9 | NA | NA | CASSSSVRNTGELFF | TGTGCCAGCAGCTCAAGCGTTAGAAACACCGGGGAGCTGTTTTTT
TRBJ2-1 | TRBV7-9 | TRBD2 | few | CASRSRAGVNEQFF | TGTGCCAGCAGGTCCCGGGCGGGGGTTAATGAGCAGTTCTTC
TRBJ1-1 | TRBV7-9 | NA | few | CASSLENTEAFF | TGTGCCAGCAGCTTGGAGAACACTGAAGCTTTCTTT
TRBJ2-3 | TRBV6-5 | NA | few | CASSYSASSTDTQYF | TGTGCCAGCAGTTACTCCGCCAGCAGCACAGATACGCAGTATTTT
TRBJ2-2 | TRBV4-3 | NA | few | CASSQEGGDPGELFF | TGCGCCAGCAGCCAAGAGGGCGGGGATCCCGGGGAGCTGTTTTTT
TRBJ1-1 | TRBV7-7 | NA | many | CASSSAPQNTEAFF | TGTGCTAGCAGCTCCGCTCCCCAGAACACTGAAGCTTTCTTT
TRBJ1-5 | TRBV12-3/TRBV12-4 | NA | few | CASSSVGNQPQHF | TGTGCCAGCAGCTCCGTTGGCAATCAGCCCCAGCATTTT
TRBJ2-7 | TRBV6-6 | NA | few | CASSYAVSYEQYF | TGTGCCAGCAGTTACGCGGTCTCCTACGAGCAGTACTTC
TRBJ2-1 | TRBV4-3 | TRBD1 | few | CASSDRDRINEQFF | TGCGCCAGCAGCGACCGGGACAGAATCAATGAGCAGTTCTTC
TRBJ2-2 | TRBV4-2 | TRBD2 | few | CASSELAGGSGELFF | TGTGCCAGCAGCGAACTAGCGGGGGGTTCCGGGGAGCTGTTTTTT
TRBJ1-2 | TRBV27 | NA | few | CASRDPERGGGYTF | TGTGCCAGCAGGGACCCAGAGAGGGGCGGTGGCTACACCTTC
TRBJ1-1 | TRBV7-9 | NA | NA | CASSLVVSGMNTEAFF | TGTGCCAGCAGCTTAGTAGTATCCGGCATGAACACTGAAGCTTTCTTT
TRBJ2-7 | TRBV10-3 | NA | many | CAISGGSYEQYF | TGTGCCATCAGTGGGGGGTCCTACGAGCAGTACTTC